The rows below give T cell receptor beta chains drawn from one sample of a study of T cell responses to AZD1222 COVID-19 vaccine. Clones were sequenced by immunoSEQ multiplex PCR, and TCRdb holds only the in-frame ones, with some missing. This repertoire shows around 140,000 clones, 90% found once; its top ten account for 1.5% to 2%. The sequencing here drew on peripheral blood, taken on day 0 of AZD1222 vaccination. These receptors came from an adult in good health. CDR3s include the opening cysteine and the closing phenylalanine or tryptophan. Each record gives: CDR3 protein, CDR3 DNA, clone size, V gene, J gene, D gene. D genes are given only for firm matches. Only some rows state a clone size, as once, few, many or a class for expanded clones.

cdr3_aa: CSVEEGVPGKGYEQYF
cdr3_nt: TGCAGCGTTGAAGAGGGCGTACCGGGGAAGGGCTACGAGCAGTACTTC
clone_size: -
v_call: TRBV29-1
j_call: TRBJ2-7
d_call: -

cdr3_aa: CASMESSNQPQHF
cdr3_nt: TGTGCCAGTATGGAGTCTAGCAATCAGCCCCAGCATTTT
clone_size: few
v_call: TRBV19
j_call: TRBJ1-5
d_call: -

cdr3_aa: CASSLVHMNTEAFF
cdr3_nt: TGTGCCAGCAGTTTAGTTCACATGAACACTGAAGCTTTCTTT
clone_size: -
v_call: TRBV28
j_call: TRBJ1-1
d_call: -

cdr3_aa: CASSQGAGGYNSPLHF
cdr3_nt: TGTGCCAGCAGCCAAGGGGCAGGGGGCTATAATTCACCCCTCCACTTT
clone_size: -
v_call: TRBV3-1/TRBV3-2
j_call: TRBJ1-6
d_call: TRBD1

cdr3_aa: CASSQGAVKETQYF
cdr3_nt: TGCGCCAGCAGCCAAGGGGCAGTAAAAGAGACCCAGTACTTC
clone_size: -
v_call: TRBV4-1
j_call: TRBJ2-5
d_call: -

cdr3_aa: CASRTVNYEQYF
cdr3_nt: TGTGCCAGTAGGACAGTAAACTACGAGCAGTACTTC
clone_size: -
v_call: TRBV28
j_call: TRBJ2-7
d_call: -

cdr3_aa: CASSLAVTTGEQYF
cdr3_nt: TGCGCCAGCAGCCTCGCCGTTACCACGGGTGAGCAGTACTTC
clone_size: -
v_call: TRBV4-3
j_call: TRBJ2-7
d_call: -

cdr3_aa: CASSPPSEGMAGYTF
cdr3_nt: TGTGCCAGCTCACCACCGTCGGAAGGGATGGCTGGCTACACCTTC
clone_size: once
v_call: TRBV18
j_call: TRBJ1-2
d_call: -

cdr3_aa: CASSQLAPSTDTQYF
cdr3_nt: TGTGCCAGCAGCCAACTAGCGCCAAGCACAGATACGCAGTATTTT
clone_size: -
v_call: TRBV6-5
j_call: TRBJ2-3
d_call: TRBD2

cdr3_aa: CASSKRGLGVTGELFF
cdr3_nt: TGTGCCAGCTCCAAAAGAGGACTAGGGGTCACCGGGGAGCTGTTTTTT
clone_size: -
v_call: TRBV27
j_call: TRBJ2-2
d_call: TRBD2

cdr3_aa: CASSLDSETEAFF
cdr3_nt: TGTGCCAGCAGCCTGGACAGTGAGACTGAAGCTTTCTTT
clone_size: -
v_call: TRBV3-1/TRBV3-2
j_call: TRBJ1-1
d_call: -

cdr3_aa: CASSLAAGAGNTIYF
cdr3_nt: TGTGCCAGCAGCTTGGCGGCAGGGGCAGGAAACACCATATATTTT
clone_size: -
v_call: TRBV5-6
j_call: TRBJ1-3
d_call: -

cdr3_aa: CASSFGGDGYYEQYF
cdr3_nt: TGTGCCAGCAGCTTCGGGGGGGACGGTTACTACGAGCAGTACTTC
clone_size: once
v_call: TRBV5-5
j_call: TRBJ2-7
d_call: TRBD2

cdr3_aa: CATSNRGVGSPLHF
cdr3_nt: TGTGCCACCAGCAACCGAGGGGTCGGTTCACCCCTCCACTTT
clone_size: once
v_call: TRBV15
j_call: TRBJ1-6
d_call: -

cdr3_aa: CATSQGAGELFF
cdr3_nt: TGTGCCACCAGCCAGGGGGCCGGGGAGCTGTTTTTT
clone_size: -
v_call: TRBV24-1
j_call: TRBJ2-2
d_call: TRBD1

cdr3_aa: CASSISGQGVGKNIQYF
cdr3_nt: TGTGCCAGTAGTATATCAGGACAGGGTGTGGGCAAAAACATTCAGTACTTC
clone_size: -
v_call: TRBV19
j_call: TRBJ2-4
d_call: TRBD1

cdr3_aa: CAGNRGKDTQYF
cdr3_nt: TGTGCCGGTAACAGGGGGAAAGATACGCAGTATTTT
clone_size: -
v_call: TRBV2
j_call: TRBJ2-3
d_call: TRBD1

cdr3_aa: CASSLTALGSGANVLTF
cdr3_nt: TGTGCCAGCAGCTTAACGGCACTGGGCTCTGGGGCCAACGTCCTGACTTTC
clone_size: once
v_call: TRBV7-3
j_call: TRBJ2-6
d_call: -

cdr3_aa: CASSLVRGTGSTDTQYF
cdr3_nt: TGTGCCAGCAGCTTAGTAAGGGGGACAGGGAGCACAGATACGCAGTATTTT
clone_size: -
v_call: TRBV11-3
j_call: TRBJ2-3
d_call: TRBD1

cdr3_aa: CASSQDPGVIYNEQFF
cdr3_nt: TGTGCCAGCAGCCAAGATCCAGGGGTAATCTACAATGAGCAGTTCTTC
clone_size: -
v_call: TRBV14
j_call: TRBJ2-1
d_call: -

cdr3_aa: CASSSLWGGAGGPETQYF
cdr3_nt: TGTGCCAGCAGCTCGTTATGGGGTGGGGCAGGAGGCCCAGAGACCCAGTACTTC
clone_size: -
v_call: TRBV5-5
j_call: TRBJ2-5
d_call: -

cdr3_aa: CASSVRGSLNTEAFF
cdr3_nt: TGTGCCAGCAGTGTCAGGGGTTCCTTGAACACTGAAGCTTTCTTT
clone_size: -
v_call: TRBV2
j_call: TRBJ1-1
d_call: -

cdr3_aa: CASSSRDSNQPQHF
cdr3_nt: TGTGCCAGCAGCAGTAGGGATAGCAATCAGCCCCAGCATTTT
clone_size: -
v_call: TRBV7-8
j_call: TRBJ1-5
d_call: -

cdr3_aa: CASSIDPGQGANEQFF
cdr3_nt: TGTGCCAGTAGTATAGATCCGGGACAGGGGGCGAATGAGCAGTTCTTC
clone_size: -
v_call: TRBV19
j_call: TRBJ2-1
d_call: TRBD1

cdr3_aa: CAISIGESDTIYF
cdr3_nt: TGTGCCATCAGTATCGGGGAATCCGACACCATATATTTT
clone_size: -
v_call: TRBV10-3
j_call: TRBJ1-3
d_call: -

cdr3_aa: CASSLLQWASYNEQFF
cdr3_nt: TGTGCCAGCAGCTTACTCCAATGGGCCAGCTACAATGAGCAGTTCTTC
clone_size: -
v_call: TRBV7-9
j_call: TRBJ2-1
d_call: -

cdr3_aa: CASSLQGAGGNTIYF
cdr3_nt: TGTGCCAGCAGCTTACAGGGGGCCGGTGGTAACACCATATATTTT
clone_size: -
v_call: TRBV5-4
j_call: TRBJ1-3
d_call: TRBD1

cdr3_aa: CASSLKGAPGYGYTF
cdr3_nt: TGTGCCAGCAGTCTCAAGGGGGCGCCGGGCTATGGCTACACCTTC
clone_size: -
v_call: TRBV27
j_call: TRBJ1-2
d_call: TRBD1

cdr3_aa: CASSLTGVTEAFF
cdr3_nt: TGTGCCAGCAGCTTGACAGGGGTCACTGAAGCTTTCTTT
clone_size: -
v_call: TRBV11-2
j_call: TRBJ1-1
d_call: TRBD1

cdr3_aa: CASSQPGQGSGELFF
cdr3_nt: TGCGCCAGCAGCCAACCGGGACAGGGTTCCGGGGAGCTGTTTTTT
clone_size: -
v_call: TRBV4-3
j_call: TRBJ2-2
d_call: TRBD1

cdr3_aa: CAWDGGGWTEAFF
cdr3_nt: TGTGCCTGGGATGGGGGGGGGTGGACTGAAGCTTTCTTT
clone_size: -
v_call: TRBV30
j_call: TRBJ1-1
d_call: -

cdr3_aa: CASSILPGLAGTQKETQYF
cdr3_nt: TGTGCCAGTAGTATTCTTCCCGGACTAGCGGGCACCCAAAAAGAGACCCAGTACTTC
clone_size: -
v_call: TRBV19
j_call: TRBJ2-5
d_call: TRBD2

cdr3_aa: CAWSVLWTLNEKLFF
cdr3_nt: TGTGCCTGGAGTGTACTGTGGACCCTTAATGAAAAACTGTTTTTT
clone_size: -
v_call: TRBV30
j_call: TRBJ1-4
d_call: -

cdr3_aa: CASSQGVRVDTQYF
cdr3_nt: TGTGCCAGCAGCCAAGGGGTCCGTGTAGATACGCAGTATTTT
clone_size: -
v_call: TRBV14
j_call: TRBJ2-3
d_call: -

cdr3_aa: CAWTRGAGGNQPQHF
cdr3_nt: TGTGCCTGGACCCGGGGGGCTGGGGGCAATCAGCCCCAGCATTTT
clone_size: once
v_call: TRBV30
j_call: TRBJ1-5
d_call: -

cdr3_aa: CAGKQGEAYNEQFF
cdr3_nt: TGCGCCGGGAAACAGGGGGAGGCTTACAATGAGCAGTTCTTC
clone_size: once
v_call: TRBV5-1
j_call: TRBJ2-1
d_call: TRBD1

cdr3_aa: CASSRDAGGRVTGELFF
cdr3_nt: TGTGCCAGCAGCCGTGACGCGGGGGGGCGGGTCACCGGGGAGCTGTTTTTT
clone_size: -
v_call: TRBV5-4
j_call: TRBJ2-2
d_call: TRBD2

cdr3_aa: CATQRGSYTGELFF
cdr3_nt: TGTGCCACCCAAAGGGGGAGTTATACCGGGGAGCTGTTTTTT
clone_size: once
v_call: TRBV27
j_call: TRBJ2-2
d_call: -

cdr3_aa: CASSHRLAGASYEQYF
cdr3_nt: TGTGCCAGCAGCCATCGACTAGCGGGGGCCTCCTACGAGCAGTACTTC
clone_size: -
v_call: TRBV7-2
j_call: TRBJ2-7
d_call: TRBD2

cdr3_aa: CASSPGGLSNQPQHF
cdr3_nt: TGTGCCAGCAGCCCAGGGGGCTTAAGCAATCAGCCCCAGCATTTT
clone_size: -
v_call: TRBV5-6
j_call: TRBJ1-5
d_call: TRBD1

cdr3_aa: CASSGRTGGLGYEQYF
cdr3_nt: TGTGCCAGCAGTGGCCGGACAGGGGGCTTGGGCTACGAGCAGTACTTC
clone_size: -
v_call: TRBV6-1
j_call: TRBJ2-7
d_call: TRBD1

cdr3_aa: CASSLTGEGGYTF
cdr3_nt: TGTGCCAGCAGCCTAACAGGGGAAGGTGGCTACACCTTC
clone_size: -
v_call: TRBV7-9
j_call: TRBJ1-2
d_call: TRBD1

cdr3_aa: CASTPTGNQPQHF
cdr3_nt: TGTGCCAGCACTCCGACGGGCAATCAGCCCCAGCATTTT
clone_size: -
v_call: TRBV7-9
j_call: TRBJ1-5
d_call: -

cdr3_aa: CASSELGVNSYTF
cdr3_nt: TGTGCCAGCAGTGAACTAGGGGTGAATAGCTACACCTTC
clone_size: -
v_call: TRBV6-1
j_call: TRBJ1-2
d_call: -

cdr3_aa: CAWSHDRPMAEAFF
cdr3_nt: TGTGCCTGGAGCCATGACAGGCCCATGGCTGAAGCTTTCTTT
clone_size: -
v_call: TRBV30
j_call: TRBJ1-1
d_call: -

cdr3_aa: CASSQLAQTNNEQFF
cdr3_nt: TGTGCCAGCAGCCAACTAGCGCAAACCAACAATGAGCAGTTCTTC
clone_size: -
v_call: TRBV7-7
j_call: TRBJ2-1
d_call: TRBD2

cdr3_aa: CASRLDSSYNSPLHF
cdr3_nt: TGTGCCAGCAGATTGGACAGCTCCTATAATTCACCCCTCCACTTT
clone_size: -
v_call: TRBV2
j_call: TRBJ1-6
d_call: -

cdr3_aa: CASSQASGGAGETQYF
cdr3_nt: TGTGCCAGCAGCCAGGCCAGCGGGGGGGCCGGGGAGACCCAGTACTTC
clone_size: -
v_call: TRBV4-2
j_call: TRBJ2-5
d_call: TRBD2

cdr3_aa: CASSTPHEQYF
cdr3_nt: TGTGCCAGCAGTACCCCCCACGAGCAGTACTTC
clone_size: -
v_call: TRBV6-5
j_call: TRBJ2-7
d_call: -

cdr3_aa: CASSSKVTEAFF
cdr3_nt: TGTGCCAGCAGTTCCAAGGTCACTGAAGCTTTCTTT
clone_size: -
v_call: TRBV6-5
j_call: TRBJ1-1
d_call: -

cdr3_aa: CASSLEGAAYEQYF
cdr3_nt: TGTGCCAGCAGCTTAGAGGGGGCGGCATACGAGCAGTACTTC
clone_size: -
v_call: TRBV7-9
j_call: TRBJ2-7
d_call: TRBD1

cdr3_aa: CAISDVVSGRATGELFF
cdr3_nt: TGTGCCATCAGTGATGTCGTTAGCGGGAGGGCCACCGGGGAGCTGTTTTTT
clone_size: few
v_call: TRBV10-3
j_call: TRBJ2-2
d_call: TRBD2

cdr3_aa: CASSWWTGDTDTQYF
cdr3_nt: TGTGCCAGCAGCTGGTGGACAGGGGACACAGATACGCAGTATTTT
clone_size: -
v_call: TRBV5-4
j_call: TRBJ2-3
d_call: TRBD1

cdr3_aa: CASRPRTGVGYTF
cdr3_nt: TGTGCCAGCAGACCCCGGACAGGGGTCGGCTACACCTTC
clone_size: -
v_call: TRBV2
j_call: TRBJ1-2
d_call: TRBD1

cdr3_aa: CASRPQFASYEQYF
cdr3_nt: TGTGCCAGCAGACCACAGTTTGCTTCCTACGAGCAGTACTTC
clone_size: -
v_call: TRBV6-5
j_call: TRBJ2-7
d_call: -

cdr3_aa: CASSLQGQDYGYTF
cdr3_nt: TGCGCCAGCAGCTTGCAGGGACAGGACTATGGCTACACCTTC
clone_size: -
v_call: TRBV5-1
j_call: TRBJ1-2
d_call: TRBD1

cdr3_aa: CASSQVIQGPKAYEQYF
cdr3_nt: TGCGCCAGCAGCCAGGTTATACAGGGACCTAAGGCCTACGAGCAGTACTTC
clone_size: once
v_call: TRBV4-3
j_call: TRBJ2-7
d_call: -